This entry describes one TCR beta chain. What it binds is not known. This sample is drawn from a study of cytomegalovirus exposure and HLA in healthy donors. Study-level points and caveats: Within an earlier analysis, most TCR beta V segments proved productive either about 87% or about 30% of the time. There were some public TCRs occurring in many donors, but most TCR sequences were rare. Sequencing artifact likely explains a cluster of highly shared sequence variants. In vitro, three CMV-associated chains proved specific for CMV antigens.

J gave up 2 bases and V 6 bases, and 5 bases lay outside the gene matches. The germline gives CDR1 MNHNY, CDR2 SVGAGI (reference sequence). The CDR3 sequence is 14 residues long. The PCR employed 60 Vbeta primers together with 13 Jbeta primers. Using immunoSEQ multiplex PCR, the repertoire was profiled, and TCRdb retains in-frame clones only, with some absent. The data show fewer than 200,000 clones, and the top ten clones hold around 6%. The V call is TRBV6-6, the J call TRBJ1-2; 8 nucleotides align to TRBD1. This TCR was recovered from a man aged 25-40 years in good health and CMV-seronegative. Material: PBMCs. This CDR3 is CASSPTGANYGYTF. The CDR3 DNA reads TGTGCCAGCAGCCCGACAGGGGCGAACTATGGCTACACCTTC.